Here is one T cell receptor beta chain with its context. The CDR3 is made up of 17 amino acids. The V end lost 3 bases, the J end lost 5 bases, and 20 bases lay between the germline ends. CDR1 and CDR2 from the germline V gene are KGHSH and LQKENI. The data were produced by immunoSEQ multiplex PCR, yet TCRdb's version contains in-frame clones alone and is incomplete. In the table there are roughly 63,000 clones, 70% to 80% of which are singletons. This sample is part of a study of blood T cell repertoires in COVID-19. About the research overall: The samples span acute and convalescent COVID-19 from the United States, Italy and Spain.

The source material was peripheral blood. The chain combines TRBV18 with TRBJ2-1; D is possibly TRBD1 (6 bases). The receptor was derived from a human donor in a cohort sampled during active COVID-19. The CDR3 DNA reads as TGTGCCAGCTCACCTAACCGTGGCAGGGGTAGAGACAATGAGCAGTTCTTC. It specifies CASSPNRGRGRDNEQFF.